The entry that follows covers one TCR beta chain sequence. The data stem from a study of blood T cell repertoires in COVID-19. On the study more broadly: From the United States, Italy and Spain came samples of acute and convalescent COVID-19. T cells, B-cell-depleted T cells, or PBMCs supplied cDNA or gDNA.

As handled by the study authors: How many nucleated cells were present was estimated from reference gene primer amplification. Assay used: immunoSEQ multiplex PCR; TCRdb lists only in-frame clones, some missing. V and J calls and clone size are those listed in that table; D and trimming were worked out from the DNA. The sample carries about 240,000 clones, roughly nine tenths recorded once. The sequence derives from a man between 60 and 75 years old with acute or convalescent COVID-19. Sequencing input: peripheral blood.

The CDR3 spells CASSQQTFNTGELFF. Written as DNA, the CDR3 is TGTGCCAGCAGCCAACAGACATTTAACACCGGGGAGCTGTTTTTT. The chain couples TRBV3-1 (or the pseudogene TRBV3-2) to TRBJ2-2; D is undetermined. Per germline, CDR1 LGHDT and CDR2 YNNKEL (reference sequence). Trimming removed 2 bases from V and 2 bases from J, with 9 bases in between. The CDR3 consists of 15 residues.